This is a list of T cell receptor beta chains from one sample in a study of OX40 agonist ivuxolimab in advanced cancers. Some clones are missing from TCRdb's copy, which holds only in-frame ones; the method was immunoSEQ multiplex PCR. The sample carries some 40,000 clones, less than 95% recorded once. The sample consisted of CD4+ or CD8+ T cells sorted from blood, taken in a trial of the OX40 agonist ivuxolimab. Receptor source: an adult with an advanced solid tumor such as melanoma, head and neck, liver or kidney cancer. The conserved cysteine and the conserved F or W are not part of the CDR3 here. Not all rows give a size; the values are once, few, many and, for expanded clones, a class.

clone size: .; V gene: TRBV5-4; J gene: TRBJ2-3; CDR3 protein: ASSLVGLGGRAADTQY
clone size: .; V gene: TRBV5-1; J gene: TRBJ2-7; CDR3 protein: ASSLVAGGSYEQY
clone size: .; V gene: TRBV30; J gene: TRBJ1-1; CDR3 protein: AWSVTRGTEAF
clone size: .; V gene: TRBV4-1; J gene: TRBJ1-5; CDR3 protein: ASSQPMGDRGNQPQH
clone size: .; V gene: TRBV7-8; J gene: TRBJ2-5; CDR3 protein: ASSSSGFFRVETQY
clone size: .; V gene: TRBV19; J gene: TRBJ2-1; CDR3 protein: ASSTHLNNEQF
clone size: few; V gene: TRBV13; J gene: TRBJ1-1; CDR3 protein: ASSNSLDVNPEAF
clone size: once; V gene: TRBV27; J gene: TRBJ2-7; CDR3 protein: ASSFTGQPVSYEQY
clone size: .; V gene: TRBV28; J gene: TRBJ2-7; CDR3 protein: ASSITGFEQY
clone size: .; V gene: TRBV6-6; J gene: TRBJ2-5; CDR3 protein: ASNDWGDGETQY
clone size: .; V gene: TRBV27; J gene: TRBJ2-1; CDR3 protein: ASSSGLAGALSYNEQF
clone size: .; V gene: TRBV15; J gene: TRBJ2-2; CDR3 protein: ATSSEAGELF
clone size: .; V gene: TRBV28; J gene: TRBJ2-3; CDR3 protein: ASSPRWGAWDTQY
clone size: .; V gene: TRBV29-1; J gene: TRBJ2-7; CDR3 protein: SVEDPTGPFSYEQY
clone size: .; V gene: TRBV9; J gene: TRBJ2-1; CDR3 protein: ASSVQGALLSDEQF
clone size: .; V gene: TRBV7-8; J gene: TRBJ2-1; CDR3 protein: ASTPRGVEDNEQF
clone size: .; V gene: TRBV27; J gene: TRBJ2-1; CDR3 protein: ASSFSGLYNEQF
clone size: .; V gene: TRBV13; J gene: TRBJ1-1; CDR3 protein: ASSLGGVEAF
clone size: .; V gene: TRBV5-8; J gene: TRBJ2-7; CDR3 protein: ASSSPSGGLYEQY
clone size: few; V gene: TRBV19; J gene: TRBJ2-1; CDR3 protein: ASSIRVYNEQF
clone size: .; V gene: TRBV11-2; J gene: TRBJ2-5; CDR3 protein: ASRKGTEETQY
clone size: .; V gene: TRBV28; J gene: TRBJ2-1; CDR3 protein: ASSPISQRDEQF
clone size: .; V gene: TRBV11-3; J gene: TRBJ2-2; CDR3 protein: ASRKGTSGSWGRGTGELF
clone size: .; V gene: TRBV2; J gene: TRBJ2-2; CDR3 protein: ASSPFGTGSGELF
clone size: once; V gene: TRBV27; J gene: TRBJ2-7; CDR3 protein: ASRWTGRPYEQY
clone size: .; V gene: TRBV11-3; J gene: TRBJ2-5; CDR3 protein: ASKTTGRETQY
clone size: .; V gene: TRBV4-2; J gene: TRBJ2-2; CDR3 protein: ASTGAGTGELF
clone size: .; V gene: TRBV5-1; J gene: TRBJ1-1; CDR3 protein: ASSLEGTGMTEAF
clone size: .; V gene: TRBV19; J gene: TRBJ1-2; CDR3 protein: ASSISSGDGYT
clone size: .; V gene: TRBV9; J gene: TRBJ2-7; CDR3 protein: ASSVGMNSYEQY
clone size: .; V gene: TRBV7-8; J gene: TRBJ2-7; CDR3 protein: ASRPGQGVDEQY
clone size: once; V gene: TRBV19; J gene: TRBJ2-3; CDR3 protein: ASRVGHGDTQY
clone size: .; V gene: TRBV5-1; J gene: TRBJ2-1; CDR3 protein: ASSPTLPNNEQF
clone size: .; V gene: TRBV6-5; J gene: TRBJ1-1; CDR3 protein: ASSSNWGTEAF
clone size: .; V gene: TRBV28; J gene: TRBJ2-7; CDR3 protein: ASSRRPGEPYEQY
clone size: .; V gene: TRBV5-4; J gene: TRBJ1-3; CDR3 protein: ASSYRGENTIY
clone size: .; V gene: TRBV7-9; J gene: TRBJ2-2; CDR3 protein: ASSSNRPGLSLNTGELF
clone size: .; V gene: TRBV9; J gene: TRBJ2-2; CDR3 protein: ASSPGETGELF
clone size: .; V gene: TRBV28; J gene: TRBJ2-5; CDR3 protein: ASTYSPGLALPFTKGTQY
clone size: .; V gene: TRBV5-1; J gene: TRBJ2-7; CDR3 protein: ASSLAGANYEQY
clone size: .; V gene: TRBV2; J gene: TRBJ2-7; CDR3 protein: ASSSGRGYEQY
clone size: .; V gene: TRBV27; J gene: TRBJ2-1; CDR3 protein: ASSTRDTFLYNEQF
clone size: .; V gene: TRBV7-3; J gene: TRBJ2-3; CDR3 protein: ASSAIAGLPEGATDTQY
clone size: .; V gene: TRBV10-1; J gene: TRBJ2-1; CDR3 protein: ASSERPGTSGYNEQF
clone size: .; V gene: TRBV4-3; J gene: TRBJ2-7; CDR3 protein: ASSQDWSSYEQY
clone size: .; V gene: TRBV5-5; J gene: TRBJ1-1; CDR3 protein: ASSLGAAVLNTEAF
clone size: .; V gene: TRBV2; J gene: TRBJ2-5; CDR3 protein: ASSEEGLQETQY
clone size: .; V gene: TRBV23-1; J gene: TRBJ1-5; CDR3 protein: ASSQLDPEGGNQPQH
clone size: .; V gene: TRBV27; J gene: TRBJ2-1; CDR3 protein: ASSTAGERGEQF
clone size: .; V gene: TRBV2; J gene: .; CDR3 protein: ASIAGGNYEQY
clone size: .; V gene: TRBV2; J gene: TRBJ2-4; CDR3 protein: ASRVGTISALAKNIQY
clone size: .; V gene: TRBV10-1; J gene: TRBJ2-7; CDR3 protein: ASSSAEYEQY
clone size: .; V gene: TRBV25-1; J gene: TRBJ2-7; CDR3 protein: ASSPEDGSAGASYEQY
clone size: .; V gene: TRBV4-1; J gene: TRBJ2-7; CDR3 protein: ASSQDKGAPYEQY
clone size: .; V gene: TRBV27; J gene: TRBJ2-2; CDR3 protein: ASRLQQGELF
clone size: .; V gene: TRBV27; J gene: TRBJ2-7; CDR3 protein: ASRPGTSGRALDEQY
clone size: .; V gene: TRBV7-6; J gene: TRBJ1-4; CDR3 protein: ASSLDQGRNEKLF
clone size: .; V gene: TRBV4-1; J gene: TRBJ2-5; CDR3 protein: ASSQDKVAGLVETQY